This entry concerns a single T cell receptor (beta chain). This sample stems from a study of blood T cell repertoires in COVID-19. With 4 bases clipped from V and 4 bases from J, the junction kept 7 bases outside the gene matches. CDR3 length equals 14 residues. CDR1 and CDR2 (germline): SGHDT, YYEEEE. The protocol was immunoSEQ multiplex PCR, while the TCRdb copy is restricted to in-frame clones and leaves out a portion. The sample consists of approximately 27,000 clones, 88% of them appearing once. The chain links TRBV5-6 to TRBJ1-1, with 7 positions matching TRBD1. Specimen: peripheral blood. This sequence was found in a woman aged 45-60 years with active COVID-19. The CDR3 sequence: CASSNPTGSTEAFF. The CDR3 nucleotides read TGTGCCAGCAGCAACCCGACAGGGTCCACTGAAGCTTTCTTT.